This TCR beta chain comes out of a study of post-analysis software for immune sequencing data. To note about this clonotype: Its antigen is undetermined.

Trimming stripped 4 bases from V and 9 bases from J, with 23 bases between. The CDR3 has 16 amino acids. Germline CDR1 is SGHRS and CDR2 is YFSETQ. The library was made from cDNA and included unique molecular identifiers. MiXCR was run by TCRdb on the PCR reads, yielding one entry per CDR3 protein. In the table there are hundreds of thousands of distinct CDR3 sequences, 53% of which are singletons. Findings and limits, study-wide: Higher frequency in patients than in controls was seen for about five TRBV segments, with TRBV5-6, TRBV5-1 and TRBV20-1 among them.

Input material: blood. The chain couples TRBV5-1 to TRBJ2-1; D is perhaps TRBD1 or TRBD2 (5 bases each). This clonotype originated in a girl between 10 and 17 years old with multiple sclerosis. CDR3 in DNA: TGCGCCAGCAGCCCGTATCGGGGACCCAGGGCCATTGAGCAGTTCTTC. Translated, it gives CASSPYRGPRAIEQFF.